This T cell receptor (beta chain) was recorded in a study of T-cell reconstitution after alpha-beta-depleted transplantation in children. Germline V gives CDR1 KGHSY, CDR2 FQNENV. V was trimmed by 4 bases and J by 4 bases, leaving 10 bases between them. The CDR3 is 13 residues long. Unique molecular identifiers were used in preparing the TCRbeta library. One entry per CDR3 protein, called by TCRdb with MiXCR from the PCR reads. The profile shows a few hundred thousand distinct CDR3 sequences, about 16% of them singletons. The material was PBMCs from the stem cell graft donor, obtained from the stem cell graft. The sequence was collected from a human donor who donated a stem cell graft to a child with acute lymphoblastic leukemia. The chain combines TRBV16 with TRBJ1-1; D remains ambiguous. This chain's CDR3 is CASSLWRATEAFF. DNA of the CDR3: TGTGCCAGCAGCCTTTGGAGGGCCACTGAAGCTTTCTTT.